A selection of T cell receptor beta chains follows, all from one sample in a study of graft-versus-host responses after intestinal transplantation. For these TCRs, the target antigens are not known. Measured with immunoSEQ multiplex PCR; TCRdb has only the in-frame clones, and not every one. The repertoire includes some 84,000 clones, about four fifths of them detected once, and roughly 0.83% sits in the top ten. The sample here was unstimulated CD4+ T cells sorted from spleen or lymph node cells, taken before intestinal transplant. The source of these receptors is a human donor who received an intestinal transplant. The CDR3 runs from the conserved cysteine through the conserved F or W. Fields, in order: D gene, V gene, clone size, J gene, CDR3 DNA, CDR3 protein. D genes are given only for firm matches. Clone size is shown for a subset of rows, as once, few, many or a class of expanded clone.

D: -
V: TRBV2
size: -
J: TRBJ1-5
DNA: TGTGCCAGCAACCCTAACAGATATAGCAATCAGCCCCAGCATTTT
CDR3: CASNPNRYSNQPQHF

D: -
V: TRBV7-3
size: once
J: TRBJ1-2
DNA: TGTGCCAGCAGCTTAACCCCCCCAGGCCCCTATGGCTACACCTTC
CDR3: CASSLTPPGPYGYTF

D: TRBD1
V: TRBV5-1
size: -
J: TRBJ2-3
DNA: TGCGCCAGCAGCTACAGGGGTATCTCAGATACGCAGTATTTT
CDR3: CASSYRGISDTQYF

D: TRBD2
V: TRBV7-2
size: -
J: TRBJ2-1
DNA: TGTGCCAGCAGCGCTACTCGACTAGCGGGGGCTGAGCAGTTCTTC
CDR3: CASSATRLAGAEQFF

D: -
V: TRBV10-3
size: -
J: TRBJ1-5
DNA: TGTGCCAACCTACCAGGGGAGCCTGAGTTTAGCAACTTCAATCAGCCCCAGCATTTT
CDR3: CANLPGEPEFSNFNQPQHF

D: TRBD2
V: TRBV29-1
size: -
J: TRBJ2-7
DNA: TGCAGCGTGGCGGGACTAGCGGGAGGCCGAACCTACGAGCAGTACTTC
CDR3: CSVAGLAGGRTYEQYF

D: -
V: TRBV5-1
size: -
J: TRBJ1-2
DNA: TGCGCCAGCAGCTTGTTTACAGGGACGGCCTATGGCTACACCTTC
CDR3: CASSLFTGTAYGYTF

D: -
V: TRBV28
size: -
J: TRBJ1-5
DNA: TGTGCCAGCAGGGCCCGGGAAGGGAATCAGCCCCAGCATTTT
CDR3: CASRAREGNQPQHF

D: -
V: TRBV6-6
size: -
J: TRBJ2-7
DNA: TGTGCCAGCAGTTACGGCGGAGACAGCTCCTACGAGCAGTACTTC
CDR3: CASSYGGDSSYEQYF

D: TRBD2
V: TRBV5-1
size: -
J: TRBJ2-2
DNA: TGCGCCAGCAGCGTGACTAGCGGGAGGGCTCACACCGGGGAGCTGTTTTTT
CDR3: CASSVTSGRAHTGELFF

D: -
V: TRBV19
size: -
J: TRBJ1-1
DNA: TGTGCCAGTAGTATCGGGGATTCGGGCACTGAAGCTTTCTTT
CDR3: CASSIGDSGTEAFF

D: TRBD1
V: TRBV7-6
size: -
J: TRBJ2-3
DNA: TGTGCCAGCAGCTCCAGCGGCGGGACAGGGGGGACAGATACGCAGTATTTT
CDR3: CASSSSGGTGGTDTQYF

D: TRBD2
V: TRBV29-1
size: -
J: TRBJ2-7
DNA: TGCAGCGTTGAAATCGGGACTAGCGGGGTGCCACTAGCCTACGAGCAGTACTTC
CDR3: CSVEIGTSGVPLAYEQYF

D: -
V: TRBV7-3
size: once
J: TRBJ2-5
DNA: TGTGCCAGCAGCTTTTGGCCGGGTGGCCAAGAGACCCAGTACTTC
CDR3: CASSFWPGGQETQYF

D: TRBD2
V: TRBV11-2
size: -
J: TRBJ2-7
DNA: TGTGCCAGCAGGCATAGCGGGGGGGCCCTCAGCGAGCAGTACTTC
CDR3: CASRHSGGALSEQYF

D: TRBD1
V: TRBV7-9
size: -
J: TRBJ2-1
DNA: TGTGCCAGCAGCCCTTGGGGAACAGGGGGGTTCAATGAGCAGTTCTTC
CDR3: CASSPWGTGGFNEQFF

D: -
V: TRBV5-1
size: -
J: TRBJ1-5
DNA: TGCGCCAGCAGCTTGGCCGGTTTCGACTATCAGCCCCAGCATTTT
CDR3: CASSLAGFDYQPQHF

D: -
V: TRBV11-2
size: once
J: TRBJ1-5
DNA: TGTGCCAGCAGCTTATACCGAGGCCAGCCCCAGCATTTT
CDR3: CASSLYRGQPQHF

D: -
V: TRBV10-3
size: -
J: TRBJ2-7
DNA: TGTGCCACCCATCGCTGGAGGGACTTATTCTTC
CDR3: CATHRWRDLFF

D: TRBD2
V: TRBV4-2
size: -
J: TRBJ2-2
DNA: TGTGCCAGCAGGAGTGGGGTAGCGGGGGGGACCGGGGAGCTGTTTTTT
CDR3: CASRSGVAGGTGELFF

D: TRBD1
V: TRBV28
size: -
J: TRBJ1-1
DNA: TGTGCCAGCAGTTTATCCAGGGGGTTCACTGAAGCTTTCTTT
CDR3: CASSLSRGFTEAFF

D: -
V: TRBV11-2
size: -
J: TRBJ1-1
DNA: TGTGCCAGCAGCTCAAAGACAGGCGCGAACACTGAAGCTTTCTTT
CDR3: CASSSKTGANTEAFF

D: -
V: TRBV7-2
size: -
J: TRBJ1-1
DNA: TGTGCCAGCAGCCTCACTGGTATGCGAGCTTTCTTT
CDR3: CASSLTGMRAFF

D: TRBD2
V: TRBV7-2
size: -
J: TRBJ2-1
DNA: TGTGCCAGCAGCAAATCTAGCGGGGGCTACAATGAGCAGTTCTTC
CDR3: CASSKSSGGYNEQFF

D: TRBD2
V: TRBV28
size: -
J: TRBJ2-2
DNA: TGTGCCAGCATCGAAAGCGGGAGCTCGGCCGGGGAGCTGTTTTTT
CDR3: CASIESGSSAGELFF

D: TRBD1
V: TRBV5-1
size: -
J: TRBJ1-3
DNA: TGCGCCAGCAGCCCCGGACAGGGGAGTGTAGGAAACACCATATATTTT
CDR3: CASSPGQGSVGNTIYF

D: TRBD1
V: TRBV9
size: -
J: TRBJ1-6
DNA: TGTGCCAGCAGCGTAGGTCCCCCAGGGGGGAATTCACCCCTCCACTTT
CDR3: CASSVGPPGGNSPLHF

D: TRBD2
V: TRBV28
size: -
J: TRBJ2-7
DNA: TGTGCCAGCAGCCACTTAAGCGGGGGGGACTACGAGCAGTACTTC
CDR3: CASSHLSGGDYEQYF